This TCR beta chain was sequenced during a study of blood T cell repertoires in COVID-19. The CDR3 consists of 12 residues. In germline, CDR1 is LNHDA, CDR2 SQIVND (reference sequence). J gave up 7 bases and V 6 bases, and 5 bases lay outside the gene matches. This table comes from immunoSEQ multiplex PCR, and its TCRdb copy is limited to in-frame clones, with some not included. The data contain roughly 700,000 clones, approximately 90% of them singletons. The chain links TRBV19 to TRBJ1-2, with 7 bases matching TRBD1. This sequence was found in a young woman with acute or convalescent COVID-19. Input material: peripheral blood. CDR3 sequence reads: CASRTGSSGYTF. The CDR3 bases are TGTGCCAGTAGGACAGGGAGTAGTGGCTACACCTTC.